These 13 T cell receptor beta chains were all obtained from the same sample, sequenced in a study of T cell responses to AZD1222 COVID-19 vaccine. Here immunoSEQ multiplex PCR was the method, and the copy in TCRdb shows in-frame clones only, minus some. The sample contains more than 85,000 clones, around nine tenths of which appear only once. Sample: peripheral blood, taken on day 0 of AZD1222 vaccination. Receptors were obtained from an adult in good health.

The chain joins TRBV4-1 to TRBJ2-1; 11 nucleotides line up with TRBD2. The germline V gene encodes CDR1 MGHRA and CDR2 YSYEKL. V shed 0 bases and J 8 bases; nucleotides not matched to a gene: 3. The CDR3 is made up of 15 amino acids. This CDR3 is CASSQEGLAVYEQFF. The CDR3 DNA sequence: TGCGCCAGCAGCCAAGAGGGACTAGCGGTATATGAGCAGTTCTTC.

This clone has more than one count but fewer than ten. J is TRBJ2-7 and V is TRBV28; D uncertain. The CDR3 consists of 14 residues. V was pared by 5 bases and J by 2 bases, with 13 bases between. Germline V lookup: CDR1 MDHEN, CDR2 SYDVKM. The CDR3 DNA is TGTGCCAGCAGTCCCGAGGCGCCTGCCTACGAGCAGTACTTC. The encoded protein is CASSPEAPAYEQYF.

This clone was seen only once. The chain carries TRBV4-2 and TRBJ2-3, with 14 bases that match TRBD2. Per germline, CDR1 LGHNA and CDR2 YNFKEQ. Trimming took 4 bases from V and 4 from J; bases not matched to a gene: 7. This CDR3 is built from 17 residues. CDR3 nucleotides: TGTGCCAGCAGCCGATTCGGACTAGCGGGAGGCTCAGATACGCAGTATTTT. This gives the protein CASSRFGLAGGSDTQYF.

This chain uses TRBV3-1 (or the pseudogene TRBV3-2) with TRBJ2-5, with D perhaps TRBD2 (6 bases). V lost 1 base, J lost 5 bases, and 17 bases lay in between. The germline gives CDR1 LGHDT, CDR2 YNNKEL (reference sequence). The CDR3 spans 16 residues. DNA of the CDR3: TGTGCCAGCAGCCAAGGGTTTGTGCGGGACGGGGAGACCCAGTACTTC. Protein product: CASSQGFVRDGETQYF.

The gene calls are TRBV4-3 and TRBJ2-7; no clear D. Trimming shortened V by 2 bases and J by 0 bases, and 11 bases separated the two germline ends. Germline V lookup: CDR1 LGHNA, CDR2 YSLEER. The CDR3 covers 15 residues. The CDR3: CASSQQSWSSYEQYF. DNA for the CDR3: TGCGCCAGCAGCCAACAAAGCTGGAGCTCCTACGAGCAGTACTTC.

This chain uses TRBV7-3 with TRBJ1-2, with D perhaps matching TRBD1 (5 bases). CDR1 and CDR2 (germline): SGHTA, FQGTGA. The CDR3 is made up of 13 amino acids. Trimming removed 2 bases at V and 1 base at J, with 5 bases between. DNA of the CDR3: TGTGCCAGCAGCTTAGACAGTAACTATGGCTACACCTTC. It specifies CASSLDSNYGYTF.

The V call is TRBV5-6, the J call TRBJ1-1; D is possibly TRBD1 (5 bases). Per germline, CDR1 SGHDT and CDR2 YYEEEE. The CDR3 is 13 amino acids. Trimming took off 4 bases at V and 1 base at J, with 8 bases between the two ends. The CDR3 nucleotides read TGTGCCAGCAGCCCGACAGAGAACACTGAAGCTTTCTTT. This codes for CASSPTENTEAFF.

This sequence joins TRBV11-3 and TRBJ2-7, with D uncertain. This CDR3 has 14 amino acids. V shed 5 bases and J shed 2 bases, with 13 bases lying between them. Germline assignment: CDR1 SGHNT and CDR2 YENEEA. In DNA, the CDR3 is TGTGCCAGCAGCCCCCACGGGCGGCCCTACGAGCAGTACTTC. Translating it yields CASSPHGRPYEQYF.

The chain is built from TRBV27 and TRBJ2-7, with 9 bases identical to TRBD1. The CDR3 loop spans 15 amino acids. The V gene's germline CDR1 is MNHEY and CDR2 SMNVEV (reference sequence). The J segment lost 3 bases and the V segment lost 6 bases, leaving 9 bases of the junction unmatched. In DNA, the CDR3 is TGTGCCAGCAGCGATGCCCGGGACAGGGACTACGAGCAGTACTTC. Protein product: CASSDARDRDYEQYF.

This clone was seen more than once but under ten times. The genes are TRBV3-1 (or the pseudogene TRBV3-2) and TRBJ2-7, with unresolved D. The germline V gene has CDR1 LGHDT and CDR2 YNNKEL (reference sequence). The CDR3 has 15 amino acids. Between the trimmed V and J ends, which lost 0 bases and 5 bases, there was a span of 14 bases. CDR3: CASSQDLTRVHEQYF. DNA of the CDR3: TGTGCCAGCAGCCAAGATTTGACCCGTGTACACGAGCAGTACTTC.

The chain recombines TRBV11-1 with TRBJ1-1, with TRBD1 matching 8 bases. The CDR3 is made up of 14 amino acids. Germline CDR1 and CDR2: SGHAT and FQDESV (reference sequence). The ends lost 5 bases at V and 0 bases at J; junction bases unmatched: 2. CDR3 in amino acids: CASSRQGMNTEAFF. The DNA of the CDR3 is TGTGCCAGCAGCAGACAGGGGATGAACACTGAAGCTTTCTTT.

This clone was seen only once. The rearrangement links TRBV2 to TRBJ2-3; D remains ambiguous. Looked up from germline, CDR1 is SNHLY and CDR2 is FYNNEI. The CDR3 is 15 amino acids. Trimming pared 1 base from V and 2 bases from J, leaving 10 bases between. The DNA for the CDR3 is TGTGCCAGCAGTGAAGGGGGAACTGTCACAGATACGCAGTATTTT. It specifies CASSEGGTVTDTQYF.

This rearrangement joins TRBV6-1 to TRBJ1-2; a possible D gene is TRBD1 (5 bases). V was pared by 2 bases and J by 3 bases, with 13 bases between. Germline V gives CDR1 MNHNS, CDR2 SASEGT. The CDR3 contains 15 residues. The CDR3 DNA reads TGTGCCAGCAGTGAATTCTCCCGCAGGGACTATGGCTACACCTTC. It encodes CASSEFSRRDYGYTF.